The 18 T cell receptor beta chains listed next were all sequenced from one sample in a study of blood T cell repertoires in COVID-19. Only in-frame clones appear in the TCRdb table, and some are missing; sequencing was by immunoSEQ multiplex PCR. The profile shows a few hundred thousand clones, 85% to 90% of them singletons. Sample: PBMCs or T cells enriched from blood (not recorded which). The receptor source for this set is a man aged 25 to 40 who had recovered from COVID-19.

This chain connects TRBV19 to TRBJ2-7; D gene ambiguous. Trimming took 1 base from V and 3 from J, leaving 16 bases between them. This CDR3 region has 16 residues. Germline V CDR1 and CDR2: LNHDA, SQIVND (reference sequence). The CDR3 sequence is CASSIGPVRNSYEQYF. The CDR3 DNA sequence: TGTGCCAGTAGTATAGGTCCGGTGAGAAACAGCTACGAGCAGTACTTC.

The chain joins TRBV3-1 (or the pseudogene TRBV3-2) to TRBJ1-3; the match to TRBD1 covers 8 bases. Unmatched junction bases numbered 7, after V lost 4 bases and J lost 2 bases. CDR1 LGHDT and CDR2 YNNKEL come from the germline V gene (reference sequence). CDR3 length: 16 residues. In DNA, the CDR3 is TGTGCCAGCAGCCGCGGTGGGACAGGCGCTGGAAACACCATATATTTT. As protein: CASSRGGTGAGNTIYF.

The V gene is TRBV30, the J gene TRBJ1-1, with D tentatively TRBD1 (5 bases). The V end lost 4 bases, the J end lost 0 bases, and 15 bases lay between the germline ends. The CDR3 runs 15 residues. In germline, CDR1 is GTSNPN, CDR2 SVGIG (reference sequence). CDR3 region: CAWTTPQDMNTEAFF. CDR3 sequence (DNA): TGTGCCTGGACCACCCCCCAGGACATGAACACTGAAGCTTTCTTT. The full variable domain, rest sourced from reference TRBV30 and TRBJ1-1, is SQTIHQWPATLVQPVGSPLSLECTVEGTSNPNLYWYRQAAGRGLQLLFYSVGIGQISSEVPQNLSASRPQDRQFILSSKKLLLSDSGFYLCAWTTPQDMNTEAFFGQGTRLTVV.

CDR3 amino acids: CASSLQGTSYGYTF. DNA for the CDR3: TGTGCCAGCAGCTTACAGGGGACGAGCTATGGCTACACCTTC. The rearrangement links TRBV7-8 to TRBJ1-2, with a possible D match to TRBD1 (6 bases). The germline V gene encodes CDR1 SGHVS and CDR2 FQNEAQ. The V gene lost 2 bases and the J gene lost 4 bases, with 11 bases spanning the gap. CDR3 length equals 14 residues.

This chain joins TRBV28 and TRBJ1-3; a possible D gene is TRBD1 (5 bases). V lost 6 bases to trimming and J lost 0 bases, with 9 bases between them. The length of the CDR3 is 14 residues. Germline V lookup: CDR1 MDHEN, CDR2 SYDVKM. In nucleotides, the CDR3 is TGTGCCAGCAGGGGGCAGAACTCTGGAAACACCATATATTTT. Its protein product is CASRGQNSGNTIYF.

The V and J genes are TRBV19 and TRBJ2-7, with 13 bases matching TRBD2. V dropped 5 bases and J dropped 3; count of bases not matched to a gene: 4. The CDR3 runs to 15 residues. The germline gives CDR1 LNHDA, CDR2 SQIVND (reference sequence). CDR3 bases: TGTGCCAGTAGTCCCAGGACTAGCGGGAGCTACGAGCAGTACTTC. It translates to CASSPRTSGSYEQYF. The variable domain in full, with the rest retrieved from reference TRBV19 and TRBJ2-7, is DGGITQSPKYLFRKEGQNVTLSCEQNLNHDAMYWYRQDPGQGLRLIYYSQIVNDFQKGDIAEGYSVSREKKESFPLTVTSAQKNPTAFYLCASSPRTSGSYEQYFGPGTRLTVT.

The chain is built from TRBV30 and TRBJ2-7; 8 nucleotides line up with TRBD1. The germline CDR1 and CDR2 sequences are GTSNPN and SVGIG (reference sequence). With 1 base clipped from V and 9 bases from J, the junction kept 5 bases outside the gene matches. The length of the CDR3 is 12 residues. The CDR3 is CAWSGTGKSQYF. CDR3 bases: TGTGCCTGGAGTGGGACAGGGAAATCGCAGTACTTC.

For this clone: Within the sample, other DNA sequences also encode this same CDR3. The CDR3 DNA reads TGTGCCAGCAGTTTGGGAACAGGGGGAAATCAGCCCCAGCATTTT. As protein: CASSLGTGGNQPQHF. The chain combines TRBV28 with TRBJ1-5; the match to TRBD1 covers 8 bases. CDR1 and CDR2 (germline): MDHEN, SYDVKM. The CDR3 extends over 15 amino acids. J lost 4 bases, V lost 3 bases, and 5 bases had no gene match.

This rearrangement joins TRBV10-3 to TRBJ1-2; TRBD1 might be the D (6 bases). V was trimmed by 3 bases and J by 7 bases, leaving 15 bases between them. The CDR3 totals 14 residues. The V gene's germline CDR1 is ENHRY and CDR2 SYGVKD. CDR3 sequence: CAISEVGGGAGYTF. For the CDR3, the DNA is TGTGCCATCAGTGAAGTCGGAGGGGGGGCTGGCTACACCTTC.

This rearrangement joins TRBV9 to TRBJ2-2, with 8 bases matching TRBD2. The germline V gene has CDR1 SGDLS and CDR2 YYNGEE. V lost 0 bases to trimming and J lost 6 bases; unmatched junction nucleotides: 7. CDR3 size: 16 residues. CDR3 loop: CASSVESSGIAGELFF. CDR3 DNA: TGTGCCAGCAGCGTAGAGAGTAGCGGGATCGCCGGGGAGCTGTTTTTT.

The chain recombines TRBV7-9 with TRBJ2-7, with D possibly TRBD2 on 6 matching bases. Germline V CDR1 and CDR2: SEHNR, FQNEAQ (reference sequence). With 4 bases removed from V and 2 bases from J, the gap between germline ends came to 12 bases. The CDR3 runs 14 residues. Here the CDR3 reads CASSSPGAPYEQYF. The CDR3 coding sequence is TGTGCCAGCAGCTCTCCGGGAGCGCCCTACGAGCAGTACTTC. Supplemented by reference TRBV7-9 and TRBJ2-7, the full variable domain reads DTGVSQNPRHKITKRGQNVTFRCDPISEHNRLYWYRQTLGQGPEFLTYFQNEAQLEKSRLLSDRFSAERPKGSFSTLEIQRTEQGDSAMYLCASSSPGAPYEQYFGPGTRLTVT.

The gene calls are TRBV5-5 and TRBJ2-2, with D hard to call. The CDR3 runs to 14 residues. V lost 0 bases and J lost 4, with 7 bases in between. Germline lookup yields CDR1 SGHKS and CDR2 YYEKEE (reference sequence). The CDR3 is CASSLGHPTGELFF. The CDR3 bases are TGTGCCAGCAGCTTGGGACACCCCACCGGGGAGCTGTTTTTT.

This clone came up once. The rearrangement uses TRBV5-4 and TRBJ2-5; 12 nucleotides agree with TRBD2. CDR1 SGHNT and CDR2 YYREEE come from the germline V gene (reference sequence). J gave up 1 base and V 4 bases, and 5 bases lay outside the gene matches. The CDR3 is made up of 16 amino acids. The CDR3 DNA reads as TGTGCCAGCAGCGATGGACTAGCGGGACTCCAAGAGACCCAGTACTTC. It specifies CASSDGLAGLQETQYF.

The chain couples TRBV20-1 to TRBJ2-1, with 9 bases matching TRBD2. The CDR3 is 19 residues long. Germline V gives CDR1 DFQATT, CDR2 SNEGSKA (reference sequence). V lost 3 bases, J lost 0 bases, and 15 bases stayed unmatched. The CDR3 DNA is TGCAGTGCTAGTCAAGGGACTAGCAGACGACTTAGCTCCTACAATGAGCAGTTCTTC. Protein: CSASQGTSRRLSSYNEQFF.

The chain links TRBV5-1 to TRBJ2-7; TRBD1 agrees at 7 bases. CDR3 length equals 13 residues. The J segment lost 0 bases and the V segment lost 6 bases, leaving 3 bases of the junction unmatched. In germline, CDR1 is SGHRS, CDR2 YFSETQ. CDR3 coding DNA: TGCGCCAGCAACAGGGGTAGCTCCTACGAGCAGTACTTC. It yields the protein CASNRGSSYEQYF.

The J gene is TRBJ1-1, the V gene TRBV7-9; 7 nucleotides match TRBD1. From germline, CDR1 is SEHNR and CDR2 FQNEAQ (reference sequence). Unmatched junction bases numbered 9, after V lost 1 base and J lost 4 bases. The CDR3 covers 16 residues. The CDR3 is CASSLGTGGGITEAFF. CDR3 coding DNA: TGTGCCAGCAGCTTAGGGACAGGAGGCGGGATCACTGAAGCTTTCTTT.

This clone occurred once. The J gene is TRBJ1-4, the V gene TRBV29-1; no reliable D call. The CDR3 has 11 amino acids. Germline values: CDR1 SQVTM, CDR2 ANQGSEA. Trimming took off 5 bases at V and 4 bases at J, with 5 bases between the two ends. CDR3 DNA sequence: TGCAGCGTTATAATTAATGAAAAACTGTTTTTT. Protein: CSVIINEKLFF.

CDR3 sequence (DNA): TGTGCCAGTAGTATGACAGGGGCGGTTTCACCCCTCCACTTT. This gives the protein CASSMTGAVSPLHF. The V gene is TRBV19, the J gene TRBJ1-6; 8 bases agree with TRBD1. V shed 3 bases, J shed 9 bases, and the junction held 4 bases outside the gene matches. The CDR3 spans 14 residues. Germline V gene lookup returns CDR1 LNHDA and CDR2 SQIVND (reference sequence).